These T cell receptor beta chains were read from a single sample in a study of control samples from healthy donors and cancer patients. Profiled with immunoSEQ multiplex PCR; TCRdb holds only in-frame clones, not every one. The sample shows over 100,000 clones, around nine tenths of them seen only once. The specimen was blood. The source is a woman aged 45-59 years in good health. The CDR3 runs from the conserved cysteine through the conserved F or W. The order of the fields is D gene, J gene, V gene, clone size, CDR3 protein. The D gene is left open where the match is weak. Rows give clone size only sometimes, using once, few, many, or a class for an expanded clone.

D gene: -; J gene: TRBJ1-5; V gene: TRBV7-2; clone size: -; CDR3 protein: CASSFTGRNQPQHF
D gene: -; J gene: TRBJ1-4; V gene: TRBV7-9; clone size: -; CDR3 protein: CASSPWTGEEKLFF
D gene: -; J gene: TRBJ2-3; V gene: TRBV7-9; clone size: -; CDR3 protein: CASSLGTGDTQYF
D gene: TRBD2; J gene: TRBJ2-4; V gene: TRBV7-9; clone size: -; CDR3 protein: CASSAEGGAKNIQYF
D gene: -; J gene: TRBJ1-2; V gene: TRBV7-2; clone size: -; CDR3 protein: CASRLQDVYGYTF
D gene: TRBD2; J gene: TRBJ2-1; V gene: TRBV11-2; clone size: once; CDR3 protein: CASSLSSGRANEQFF
D gene: -; J gene: TRBJ1-6; V gene: TRBV6-1; clone size: -; CDR3 protein: CASSELDGMRSPLHF
D gene: TRBD1; J gene: TRBJ1-5; V gene: TRBV19; clone size: -; CDR3 protein: CASSRGTGVLNQPQHF
D gene: TRBD2; J gene: TRBJ2-1; V gene: TRBV5-4; clone size: few; CDR3 protein: CASKGRGGDNEQFF
D gene: -; J gene: TRBJ1-2; V gene: TRBV11-2; clone size: -; CDR3 protein: CASSLSRDGYTF
D gene: -; J gene: TRBJ1-4; V gene: TRBV9; clone size: -; CDR3 protein: CASSVNTGGEKLFF
D gene: -; J gene: TRBJ1-1; V gene: TRBV6-4; clone size: -; CDR3 protein: CASSADRNTEAFF
D gene: -; J gene: TRBJ2-2; V gene: TRBV7-7; clone size: -; CDR3 protein: CASSSQGTALNTGELFF
D gene: -; J gene: TRBJ1-1; V gene: TRBV3-1/TRBV3-2; clone size: -; CDR3 protein: CASSPNGGANTEAFF
D gene: TRBD2; J gene: TRBJ2-5; V gene: TRBV11-3; clone size: once; CDR3 protein: CASSPGRLAGDQETQYF
D gene: TRBD1; J gene: TRBJ2-7; V gene: TRBV5-1; clone size: -; CDR3 protein: CASSLTGRIYEQYF
D gene: -; J gene: TRBJ2-2; V gene: TRBV5-6; clone size: -; CDR3 protein: CASRQANTGELFF
D gene: -; J gene: TRBJ2-2; V gene: TRBV11-3; clone size: -; CDR3 protein: CASRQENTGELFF
D gene: -; J gene: TRBJ1-2; V gene: TRBV27; clone size: -; CDR3 protein: CASKTGRTYGYTF
D gene: -; J gene: TRBJ1-3; V gene: TRBV7-9; clone size: -; CDR3 protein: CASSPVVSPSGNTIYF
D gene: -; J gene: TRBJ2-1; V gene: TRBV4-3; clone size: once; CDR3 protein: CASSQVARGDEQFF
D gene: -; J gene: TRBJ2-5; V gene: TRBV2; clone size: -; CDR3 protein: CASSRTSSRKETQYF
D gene: -; J gene: TRBJ1-1; V gene: TRBV7-9; clone size: -; CDR3 protein: CASSLAYDVISWSGTEAFF
D gene: -; J gene: TRBJ1-2; V gene: TRBV30; clone size: once; CDR3 protein: CAWGTGAGGYTF
D gene: TRBD1; J gene: TRBJ2-3; V gene: TRBV24-1; clone size: -; CDR3 protein: CATSDLRGGNTDTQYF
D gene: -; J gene: TRBJ1-6; V gene: TRBV9; clone size: -; CDR3 protein: CASSSATVTGDSPLHF
D gene: TRBD1; J gene: TRBJ1-3; V gene: TRBV9; clone size: -; CDR3 protein: CASSDRQGSSGNTIYF
D gene: -; J gene: TRBJ1-1; V gene: TRBV27; clone size: -; CDR3 protein: CASSLGENTEAFF
D gene: -; J gene: TRBJ2-7; V gene: TRBV9; clone size: -; CDR3 protein: CASSVAQDVYEQYF
D gene: -; J gene: TRBJ1-6; V gene: TRBV7-3; clone size: -; CDR3 protein: CASSLTMAGNSPLHF
D gene: -; J gene: TRBJ1-5; V gene: TRBV29-1; clone size: -; CDR3 protein: CSVGAGAKNQPQHF
D gene: -; J gene: TRBJ1-3; V gene: TRBV4-3; clone size: -; CDR3 protein: CASSQGSGIYF
D gene: TRBD1; J gene: TRBJ2-3; V gene: TRBV4-2; clone size: -; CDR3 protein: CASSLLAVGQGADTQYF
D gene: -; J gene: TRBJ1-5; V gene: TRBV19; clone size: -; CDR3 protein: CASRERQNYNQPQHF
D gene: -; J gene: TRBJ2-2; V gene: TRBV4-1; clone size: -; CDR3 protein: CASSYPQPNGGELFF
D gene: TRBD2; J gene: TRBJ2-2; V gene: TRBV24-1; clone size: -; CDR3 protein: CATSDRGLAGATGELFF
D gene: -; J gene: TRBJ2-2; V gene: TRBV15; clone size: -; CDR3 protein: CATSPVLQGSSVGELFF
D gene: TRBD2; J gene: TRBJ2-1; V gene: TRBV19; clone size: -; CDR3 protein: CASGGLAADWEQFF
D gene: -; J gene: TRBJ2-5; V gene: TRBV6-2/TRBV6-3; clone size: -; CDR3 protein: CASSYFTGQETQYF
D gene: -; J gene: TRBJ1-2; V gene: TRBV6-5; clone size: -; CDR3 protein: CASSYEGGRAYTF
D gene: -; J gene: TRBJ2-5; V gene: TRBV10-3; clone size: -; CDR3 protein: CAISEQSTETQYF
D gene: -; J gene: TRBJ2-3; V gene: TRBV6-5; clone size: -; CDR3 protein: CASSHRGGADTQYF
D gene: TRBD1; J gene: TRBJ2-3; V gene: TRBV10-3; clone size: -; CDR3 protein: CAISDRGQGGTDTQYF
D gene: TRBD2; J gene: TRBJ2-1; V gene: TRBV9; clone size: -; CDR3 protein: CASSVVTASGDSWDEQFF
D gene: -; J gene: TRBJ1-3; V gene: TRBV5-4; clone size: once; CDR3 protein: CASSLEVTSSGNTIYF
D gene: -; J gene: TRBJ1-2; V gene: TRBV7-2; clone size: -; CDR3 protein: CASAGTNYGYTF
D gene: TRBD2; J gene: TRBJ2-3; V gene: TRBV6-5; clone size: -; CDR3 protein: CASSRTSAYTDTQYF
D gene: -; J gene: TRBJ2-1; V gene: TRBV19; clone size: -; CDR3 protein: CASSIAGEQFF
D gene: -; J gene: TRBJ2-7; V gene: TRBV3-1/TRBV3-2; clone size: -; CDR3 protein: CASSVGRAYEQYF
D gene: TRBD1; J gene: TRBJ2-7; V gene: TRBV3-1/TRBV3-2; clone size: -; CDR3 protein: CASSQEVSGGIYEQYF
D gene: -; J gene: TRBJ2-5; V gene: TRBV7-2; clone size: -; CDR3 protein: CASSSDYKETQYF
D gene: -; J gene: TRBJ2-6; V gene: TRBV19; clone size: -; CDR3 protein: CASSIATAGANVLTF
D gene: -; J gene: TRBJ1-1; V gene: TRBV18; clone size: -; CDR3 protein: CASSPNQQNTEAFF
D gene: -; J gene: TRBJ1-6; V gene: TRBV9; clone size: -; CDR3 protein: CASGGRGLKNSPLHF
D gene: -; J gene: TRBJ2-3; V gene: TRBV7-9; clone size: -; CDR3 protein: CASSLASRFTDTQYF